The rows below give T cell receptor beta chains drawn from one sample of a study of technical replicates of blood from a handful of donors. Sequenced by immunoSEQ multiplex PCR; TCRdb stores in-frame clones only, minus some. Of 65,000 to 95,000 clones in the sample, about nine tenths were seen once. The sample taken for sequencing was T cells isolated from PBMCs. These TCRs come from a human donor in good health. Both conserved end residues are part of each CDR3. Fields, in order: D gene, clone size, V gene, CDR3 length, J gene, CDR3 protein, CDR3 DNA. The D gene is left open where the match is weak. Rows give clone size only sometimes, using once, few, many, or a class for an expanded clone.

>.|.|TRBV11-2|13|TRBJ1-6
CASSPRGGGRFHF
TGTGCCAGCAGCCCCCGTGGGGGGGGGCGATTCCACTTT
>.|.|TRBV7-9|14|TRBJ1-2
CASSLAPYRQGYTF
TGTGCCAGCAGCTTAGCTCCCTATCGACAGGGCTACACCTTC
>.|.|TRBV11-3|15|TRBJ2-7
CASSLGVQGANEQYF
TGTGCCAGCAGCTTAGGGGTACAGGGTGCCAACGAGCAGTACTTC
>TRBD2|.|TRBV10-3|16|TRBJ2-5
CAISVASGGASETQYF
TGTGCCATCAGTGTGGCTAGCGGGGGGGCCTCCGAGACCCAGTACTTC
>.|.|TRBV19|17|TRBJ2-1
CASSIDPQRVDYNEQFF
TGTGCCAGTAGTATAGATCCTCAGAGGGTGGACTACAATGAGCAGTTCTTC
>.|.|TRBV4-1|13|TRBJ2-1
CASALAGYNEQFF
TGCGCCAGTGCCCTCGCGGGCTACAATGAGCAGTTCTTC
>.|.|TRBV30|15|TRBJ1-1
CARSSGGIENTEAFF
TGTGCCCGGAGTTCGGGGGGGATTGAGAACACTGAAGCTTTCTTT
>TRBD2|.|TRBV5-1|17|TRBJ2-7
CASSLGLSGLVFLEQYF
TGCGCCAGCAGCTTGGGTCTTTCTGGACTAGTATTTCTGGAGCAGTACTTC
>TRBD1|.|TRBV30|12|TRBJ2-7
CAWSYSRDRAFF
TGTGCCTGGAGCTATTCCCGGGACAGGGCCTTTTTC
>.|.|TRBV6-5|14|TRBJ2-2
CASKLAGFVGELFF
TGTGCCAGCAAGCTGGCAGGGTTCGTCGGGGAGCTGTTTTTT
>TRBD1|.|TRBV7-9|16|TRBJ2-7
CASSLGPGQGAYEQYF
TGTGCCAGCAGCTTAGGCCCGGGACAGGGGGCCTACGAGCAGTACTTC
>.|.|TRBV7-8|14|TRBJ1-2
CASSLARRSYGYTF
TGTGCCAGCAGCTTAGCGCGGCGCTCCTATGGCTACACCTTC
>TRBD2|.|TRBV10-3|15|TRBJ2-1
CAISELKGLDNEQFF
TGTGCCATCAGTGAGTTAAAAGGACTAGACAATGAGCAGTTCTTC
>.|few|TRBV11-2|14|TRBJ1-1
CASSLAPRGTEAFF
TGTGCCAGCAGCTTGGCCCCGAGGGGGACTGAAGCTTTCTTT
>TRBD1|once|TRBV2|15|TRBJ2-1
CASTMGQGANNEQFF
TGTGCCAGCACCATGGGACAGGGCGCTAACAATGAGCAGTTCTTC
>.|.|TRBV18|16|TRBJ2-2
CASSPQEQANTGELFF
TGTGCCAGCTCACCACAGGAACAGGCGAACACCGGGGAGCTGTTTTTT
>TRBD2|.|TRBV2|15|TRBJ2-1
CASKGLAGGNNEQFF
TGTGCCAGCAAAGGACTAGCGGGAGGTAACAATGAGCAGTTCTTC
>.|.|TRBV4-2|16|TRBJ2-7
CASSQETPGSSYEQYF
TGTGCCAGCAGCCAAGAGACCCCGGGGAGCTCCTACGAGCAGTACTTC
>TRBD1|.|TRBV7-3|14|TRBJ1-6
CASSYGQANSPLHF
TGTGCCAGCAGCTACGGACAGGCCAATTCACCCCTCCACTTT
>TRBD1|.|TRBV7-9|14|TRBJ1-1
CASSPKGTGAEAFF
TGTGCCAGCAGCCCAAAGGGGACAGGGGCTGAAGCTTTCTTT
>.|.|TRBV7-9|10|TRBJ2-3
CATYTDTQYF
TGTGCCACCTACACAGATACGCAGTATTTT
>.|.|TRBV5-1|14|TRBJ2-1
CASSARTEYNEQFF
TGCGCCAGCAGCGCGCGGACAGAGTACAATGAGCAGTTCTTC
>.|.|TRBV7-9|12|TRBJ2-3
CASSPEVLTQYF
TGTGCCAGCAGCCCCGAAGTACTTACGCAGTATTTT
>.|.|TRBV6-1|15|TRBJ2-7
CASSESPGTSYEQYF
TGTGCCAGCAGTGAATCTCCAGGAACATCCTACGAGCAGTACTTC
>TRBD2|.|TRBV7-8|15|TRBJ2-1
CASSPRTSGGREQFF
TGTGCCAGCAGCCCCCGGACTAGCGGGGGGAGGGAGCAGTTCTTC
>.|.|TRBV7-9|15|TRBJ2-3
CASSLFTPEGGTQYF
TGTGCCAGCAGCTTATTTACTCCCGAGGGAGGTACGCAGTATTTT
>TRBD1|.|TRBV7-9|16|TRBJ1-3
CASSSSRTGTGNTIYF
TGTGCCAGCAGCTCTAGCCGGACAGGGACTGGAAACACCATATATTTT